A selection of T cell receptor beta chains follows, all from one sample in a study of metastatic and nonmetastatic thyroid tumors. TCRdb reprocessed the PCR reads using MiXCR. The repertoire holds tens of thousands of clones, roughly 12% seen once, with roughly an eighth in the top ten. Sequenced input: blood. These receptors originate from a female donor with papillary thyroid cancer or a benign thyroid nodule (not recorded which). Some clones in this sample may be carry-over from other donors' samples. CDR3s include the opening cysteine and the closing phenylalanine or tryptophan. A D gene is named only where the DNA matches it firmly. Size values are once, few and many counts, or a class for expanded clones, and some rows have none.

V: TRBV12-3/TRBV12-4
D: .
J: TRBJ2-5
size: many
length: 16
CDR3: CASSTSGTPRQETQYF
DNA: TGTGCCAGCAGTACATCTGGGACCCCGAGACAAGAGACCCAGTACTTC

V: TRBV4-1
D: .
J: TRBJ2-5
size: many
length: 14
CDR3: CASSQGGLQETQYF
DNA: TGCGCCAGCAGCCAAGGGGGCCTCCAAGAGACCCAGTACTTC

V: TRBV12-3/TRBV12-4
D: .
J: TRBJ2-3
size: few
length: 13
CDR3: CASSLGQTDTQYF
DNA: TGTGCCAGCAGTTTAGGGCAGACGGATACGCAGTATTTT

V: TRBV20-1
D: .
J: TRBJ1-1
size: many
length: 11
CDR3: CSTMGNTEAFF
DNA: TGCAGTACTATGGGGAACACTGAAGCTTTCTTT

V: TRBV30
D: .
J: TRBJ1-2
size: .
length: 14
CDR3: CAWRPIGDYYGYTF
DNA: TGTGCCTGGCGGCCAATAGGGGATTACTATGGCTACACCTTC

V: TRBV6-1
D: .
J: TRBJ1-1
size: medium-sized
length: 12
CDR3: CASSLRNTEAFF
DNA: TGTGCCAGCAGTCTCAGGAACACTGAAGCTTTCTTT

V: TRBV27
D: .
J: TRBJ2-3
size: many
length: 16
CDR3: CASSPQGSTSTDTQYF
DNA: TGTGCCAGCAGTCCCCAGGGTTCAACTAGCACAGATACGCAGTATTTT

V: TRBV2
D: .
J: TRBJ2-1
size: many
length: 15
CDR3: CASRVAEGTYNEQFF
DNA: TGTGCCAGCAGAGTAGCGGAGGGGACCTACAATGAGCAGTTCTTC

V: TRBV11-2
D: .
J: TRBJ2-2
size: .
length: 14
CDR3: CASSFNFPGGELFF
DNA: TGTGCCAGCAGCTTTAACTTTCCTGGAGGGGAGCTGTTTTTT

V: TRBV28
D: .
J: TRBJ2-1
size: many
length: 14
CDR3: CASSWVRANDEQFF
DNA: TGTGCCAGCAGTTGGGTCCGGGCCAATGATGAGCAGTTCTTC

V: TRBV4-3
D: .
J: TRBJ1-2
size: .
length: 15
CDR3: CASSQDLGLSYGYTF
DNA: TGCGCCAGCAGCCAAGATTTGGGGCTTAGCTATGGCTACACCTTC

V: TRBV19
D: .
J: TRBJ2-7
size: medium-sized
length: 11
CDR3: CASSAGHHEYF
DNA: TGTGCCAGTAGTGCCGGACACCACGAGTACTTC

V: TRBV2
D: TRBD1
J: TRBJ1-4
size: many
length: 16
CDR3: CASCITAGTADEKLFF
DNA: TGTGCCAGCTGTATTACCGCCGGGACAGCTGATGAAAAACTGTTTTTT

V: TRBV7-3
D: TRBD2
J: TRBJ2-3
size: many
length: 15
CDR3: CASSFTSGSTDTQYF
DNA: TGTGCCAGCAGCTTCACTAGCGGTAGCACAGATACGCAGTATTTT

V: TRBV5-1
D: .
J: TRBJ1-4
size: many
length: 16
CDR3: CASKERPEATNEKLFF
DNA: TGCGCCAGCAAGGAAAGGCCAGAAGCAACTAATGAAAAACTGTTTTTT

V: TRBV7-9
D: TRBD2
J: TRBJ2-1
size: many
length: 14
CDR3: CASSSLAGGIEQFF
DNA: TGTGCCAGCAGCTCATTAGCGGGAGGGATTGAGCAGTTCTTC

V: TRBV28
D: .
J: TRBJ2-2
size: many
length: 12
CDR3: CASSFSPGELFF
DNA: TGTGCCAGCAGTTTCTCTCCCGGGGAGCTGTTTTTT

V: TRBV7-9
D: .
J: TRBJ1-4
size: many
length: 16
CDR3: CASSSISRGPNEKLFF
DNA: TGTGCCAGCAGCTCCATAAGTCGGGGACCCAATGAAAAACTGTTTTTT

V: TRBV28
D: .
J: TRBJ1-3
size: medium-sized
length: 11
CDR3: CASKYGNTIYF
DNA: TGTGCCAGCAAGTACGGAAACACCATATATTTT

V: TRBV20-1
D: .
J: TRBJ2-2
size: many
length: 13
CDR3: CSAEGPYTGELFF
DNA: TGCAGTGCTGAGGGGCCGTACACCGGGGAGCTGTTTTTT

V: TRBV27
D: .
J: TRBJ2-2
size: few
length: 13
CDR3: CAGEGVGTGELFF
DNA: TGTGCCGGCGAGGGGGTGGGGACCGGGGAGCTGTTTTTT

V: TRBV27
D: .
J: TRBJ1-1
size: many
length: 13
CDR3: CASAGQMNTEAFF
DNA: TGTGCCAGCGCCGGACAGATGAACACTGAAGCTTTCTTT